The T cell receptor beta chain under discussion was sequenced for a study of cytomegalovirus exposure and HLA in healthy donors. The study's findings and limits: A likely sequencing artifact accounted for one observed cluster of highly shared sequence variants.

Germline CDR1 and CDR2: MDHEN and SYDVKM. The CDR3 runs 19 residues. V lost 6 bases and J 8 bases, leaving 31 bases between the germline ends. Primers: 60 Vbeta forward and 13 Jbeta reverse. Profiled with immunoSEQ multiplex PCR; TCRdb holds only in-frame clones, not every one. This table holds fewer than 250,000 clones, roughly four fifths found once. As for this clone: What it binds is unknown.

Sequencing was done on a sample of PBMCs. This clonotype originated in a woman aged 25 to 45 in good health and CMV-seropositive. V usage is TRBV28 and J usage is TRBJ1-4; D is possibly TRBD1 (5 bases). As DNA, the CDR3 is TGTGCCAGCAGCCCACTAATAGGGGAGGTGGGGCAGTTGGGGGAAAAACTGTTTTTT. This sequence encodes CASSPLIGEVGQLGEKLFF.